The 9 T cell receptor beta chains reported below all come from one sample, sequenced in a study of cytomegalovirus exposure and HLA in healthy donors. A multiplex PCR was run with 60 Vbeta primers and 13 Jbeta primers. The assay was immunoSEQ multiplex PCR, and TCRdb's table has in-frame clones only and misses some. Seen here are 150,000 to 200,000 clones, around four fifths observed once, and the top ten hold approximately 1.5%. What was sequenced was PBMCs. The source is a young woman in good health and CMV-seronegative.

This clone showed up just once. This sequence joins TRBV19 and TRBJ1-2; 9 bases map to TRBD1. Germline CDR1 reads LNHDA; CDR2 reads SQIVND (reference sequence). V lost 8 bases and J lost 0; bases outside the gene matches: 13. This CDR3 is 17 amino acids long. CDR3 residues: CASRISGTGPSNYGYTF. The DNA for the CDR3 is TGTGCCAGTCGGATTTCGGGGACAGGGCCTTCTAACTATGGCTACACCTTC.

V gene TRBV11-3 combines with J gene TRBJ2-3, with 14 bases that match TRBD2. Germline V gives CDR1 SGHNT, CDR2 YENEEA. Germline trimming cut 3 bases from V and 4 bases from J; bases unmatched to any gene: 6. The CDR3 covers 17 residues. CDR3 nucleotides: TGTGCCAGCAGCTTGAGGACTAGCGGGGGGAGGGCAGATACGCAGTATTTT. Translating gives CASSLRTSGGRADTQYF.

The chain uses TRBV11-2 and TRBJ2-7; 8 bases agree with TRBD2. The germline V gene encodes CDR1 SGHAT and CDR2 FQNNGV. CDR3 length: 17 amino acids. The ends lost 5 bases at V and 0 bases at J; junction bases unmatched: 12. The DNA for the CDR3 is TGTGCCAGCAGCAGATTAGACGGGGGGGGCCGCTCCTACGAGCAGTACTTC. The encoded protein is CASSRLDGGGRSYEQYF.

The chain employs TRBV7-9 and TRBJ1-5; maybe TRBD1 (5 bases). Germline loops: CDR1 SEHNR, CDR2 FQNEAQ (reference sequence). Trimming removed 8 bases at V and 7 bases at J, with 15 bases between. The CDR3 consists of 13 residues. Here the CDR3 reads CASEQERGQPQHF. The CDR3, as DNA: TGTGCCAGCGAGCAGGAGCGGGGGCAGCCCCAGCATTTT. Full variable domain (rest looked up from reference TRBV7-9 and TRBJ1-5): DTGVSQNPRHKITKRGQNVTFRCDPISEHNRLYWYRQTLGQGPEFLTYFQNEAQLEKSRLLSDRFSAERPKGSFSTLEIQRTEQGDSAMYLCASEQERGQPQHFGDGTRLSIL.

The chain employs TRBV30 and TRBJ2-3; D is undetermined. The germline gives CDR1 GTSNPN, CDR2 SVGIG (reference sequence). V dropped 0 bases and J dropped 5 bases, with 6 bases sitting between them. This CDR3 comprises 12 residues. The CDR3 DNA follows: TGTGCCTGGAGTGTACGCGAAGATACGCAGTATTTT. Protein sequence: CAWSVREDTQYF.

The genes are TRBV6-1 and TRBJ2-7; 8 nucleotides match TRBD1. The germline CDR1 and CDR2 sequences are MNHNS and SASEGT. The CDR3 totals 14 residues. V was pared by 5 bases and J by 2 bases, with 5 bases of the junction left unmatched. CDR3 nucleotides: TGTGCCAGCAGTCCCAGGACAGGGCCCTACGAGCAGTACTTC. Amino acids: CASSPRTGPYEQYF.

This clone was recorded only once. The CDR3 coding sequence is TGCGCCAGCAGCAAGGGGACTAGCGGCAGCACAGATACGCAGTATTTT. Translated, it gives CASSKGTSGSTDTQYF. This chain links TRBV5-1 with TRBJ2-3; TRBD2 aligns across 11 bases. CDR3 length: 16 residues. V gave up 4 bases and J gave up 0 bases; unmatched junction bases: 4. The germline V gene encodes CDR1 SGHRS and CDR2 YFSETQ.

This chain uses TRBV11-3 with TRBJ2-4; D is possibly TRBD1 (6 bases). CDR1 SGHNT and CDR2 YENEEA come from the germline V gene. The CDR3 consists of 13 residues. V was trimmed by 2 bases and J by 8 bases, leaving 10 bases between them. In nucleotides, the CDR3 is TGTGCCAGCAGCTTACCAGGGGTGGACATTCAGTACTTC. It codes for CASSLPGVDIQYF.

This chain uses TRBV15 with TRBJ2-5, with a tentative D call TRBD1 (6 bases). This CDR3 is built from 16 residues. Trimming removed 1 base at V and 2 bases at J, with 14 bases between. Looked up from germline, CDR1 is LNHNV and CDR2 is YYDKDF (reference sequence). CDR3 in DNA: TGTGCCACCAGCAGAGGCGTAGGACAGAGACAAGAGACCCAGTACTTC. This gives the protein CATSRGVGQRQETQYF.